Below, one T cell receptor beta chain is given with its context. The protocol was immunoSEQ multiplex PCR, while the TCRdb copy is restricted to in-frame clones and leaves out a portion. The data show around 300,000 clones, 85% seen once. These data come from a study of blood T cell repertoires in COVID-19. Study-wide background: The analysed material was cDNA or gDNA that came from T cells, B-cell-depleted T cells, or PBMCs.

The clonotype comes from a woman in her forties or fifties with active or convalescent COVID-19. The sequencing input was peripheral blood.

This CDR3 reads CASTAGTGGSRTEAFF. The CDR3 DNA is TGTGCCAGTACCGCCGGGACAGGGGGCTCGAGAACTGAAGCTTTCTTT. The chain has TRBV19 and TRBJ1-1, with 12 nucleotides matching TRBD1. The CDR3 runs to 16 residues. Trimming took 7 bases from V and 5 from J; bases not matched to a gene: 11. The germline V gene has CDR1 LNHDA and CDR2 SQIVND (reference sequence).